The clone carrying this T cell receptor beta chain was recorded once. Antigen: not known. This CDR3 spans 15 amino acids. V was pared by 4 bases and J by 3 bases, with 6 bases of the junction left unmatched. The germline V gene encodes CDR1 SGHTA and CDR2 FQGNSA. A second PCR of about 6 to 12 cycles used a sample-barcoded 5' primer and a J-beta primer mix. Carrying 12 random nucleotides, a template-switch adaptor labeled each individual cDNA molecule. A single record per CDR3 protein comes from TCRdb applying MiXCR to the 5' RACE reads. The sample records 700,000 to 950,000 distinct CDR3 sequences, roughly 50% being singletons. These data belong to a study of blood T cells in healthy people across ages. Study at large: Template switching recovered approximately one barcoded beta molecule for every two T cells.

Study-wide points: While age rose, TCR beta diversity per million T cells dropped in a roughly linear way. Investigators treated diversity estimates from one million T cells as underestimates.

What was sequenced was blood. J is TRBJ1-5 and V is TRBV7-2, with TRBD1 matching 7 bases. This sequence originates from a man aged 30 to 39 in good health. CDR3 DNA sequence: TGTGCCAGCAGCTCGTCAACAGGGGACAATCAGCCCCAGCATTTT. Translation: CASSSSTGDNQPQHF.